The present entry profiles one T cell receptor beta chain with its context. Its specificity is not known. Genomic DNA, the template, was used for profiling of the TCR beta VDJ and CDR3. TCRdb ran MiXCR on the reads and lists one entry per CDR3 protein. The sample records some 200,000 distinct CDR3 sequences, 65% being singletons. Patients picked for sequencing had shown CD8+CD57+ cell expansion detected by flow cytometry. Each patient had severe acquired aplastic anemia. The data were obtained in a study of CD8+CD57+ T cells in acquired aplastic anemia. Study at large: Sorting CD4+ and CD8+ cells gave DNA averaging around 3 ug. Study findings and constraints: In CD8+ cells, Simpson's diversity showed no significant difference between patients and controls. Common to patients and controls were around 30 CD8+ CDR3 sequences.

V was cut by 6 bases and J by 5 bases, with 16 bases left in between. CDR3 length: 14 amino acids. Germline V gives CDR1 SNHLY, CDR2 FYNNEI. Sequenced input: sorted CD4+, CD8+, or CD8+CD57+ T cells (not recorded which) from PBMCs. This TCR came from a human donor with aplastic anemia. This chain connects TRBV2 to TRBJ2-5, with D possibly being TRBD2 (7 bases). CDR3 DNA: TGTGCCAGCAGGCGGGGGCAGGGCGCTGAGACCCAGTACTTC. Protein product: CASRRGQGAETQYF.